This note documents a single T cell receptor (beta chain) sequence. CDR1 SGHTA and CDR2 FQGTGA come from the germline V gene. Trimming at V came to 4 bases and at J to 6 bases, leaving 5 bases not matched to a gene. The CDR3 length is 13 residues. Original handling: Reference gene primer amplification yielded estimated nucleated cell counts. This table comes from immunoSEQ multiplex PCR, and its TCRdb copy is limited to in-frame clones, with some not included. V, J and clone size reflect that table, while D and trimming were determined from the DNA. The sample has 200,000 to 250,000 clones; more than 75% are singletons. This record comes from a study of blood T cell repertoires in COVID-19. Background on the study: Samples of COVID-19 (acute and convalescent) were obtained from the United States, Italy and Spain. PBMCs, B-cell-depleted T cells, or T cells provided the cDNA or gDNA that made up the material.

This receptor was taken from a man in his sixties with acute or convalescent COVID-19. The rearrangement joins TRBV7-3 to TRBJ1-2, with 7 bases identical to TRBD1. Sequenced material: peripheral blood. In DNA, the CDR3 is TGTGCCAGCAGCTCGACAGGGAGAAATGGCTACACCTTC. Amino acid sequence: CASSSTGRNGYTF. Full variable domain (rest looked up from reference TRBV7-3 and TRBJ1-2): GAGVSQTPSNKVTEKGKYVELRCDPISGHTALYWYRQSLGQGPEFLIYFQGTGAADDSGLPNDRFFAVRPEGSVSTLKIQRTERGDSAVYLCASSSTGRNGYTFGSGTRLTVV.